Shown below are 9 T cell receptor beta chains from a single sample sequenced in a study of regulatory T cells in long-lasting Graves disease (dated by TCRdb to the early 2020s). Libraries were built with multiplex PCR. The sequencing machine was an Illumina HiSeq 4000. To build TCR beta libraries, CDR3 regions were amplified by Arm-PCR using iRepertoire HTBI primers. Using fastp trimming at Q25 and MiXCR clonotype assembly, TCRdb reanalyzed the public sequencing data and kept in-frame beta chains. Each CDR3 protein gets just one entry, which takes the most common genes and DNA from the rows behind it. This sample has 200,000 to 250,000 distinct CDR3 sequences in its table, and around 20% of those were observed once. In total, the top ten clones hold approximately 12% of the sample. This specimen's time point label, per the study, means: newly diagnosed GD, antithyroid drugs for less than 3 months. For both TCR sequencing and RNA sequencing, RNA was extracted from PBMCs using TRIzol.

The same sample was also studied in work on T cells in Graves' hyperthyroidism and ophthalmopathy.

The sample here was peripheral blood mononuclear cells (PBMCs), taken at new diagnosis, from a patient treated with antithyroid drugs. The receptors shown here come from a woman aged 25-40 years with Graves disease. Donor details come from another sample of the same person, matched by shared clones.

At least ten counts were recorded for this clonotype. The rearrangement links TRBV10-3 to TRBJ1-2; no clear D gene. V was trimmed by 6 bases and J by 4 bases, leaving 12 bases between them. This CDR3 comprises 13 residues. Germline V gene sequence: CDR1 ENHRY, CDR2 SYGVKD. The CDR3 nucleotides read TGTGCCATCAGGGAAGATCGGATCTATGGCTACACCTTC. Its protein is CAIREDRIYGYTF.

This clonotype was observed many times. The CDR3 nucleotides read TGTGCCAGCAGCTTGGGTGCGGATGAGCAGTTCTTC. This translates into CASSLGADEQFF. The V call is TRBV7-9, the J call TRBJ2-1, with unresolved D. The germline CDR1 and CDR2 sequences are SEHNR and FQNEAQ (reference sequence). The CDR3 contains 12 residues. The V gene lost 3 bases and the J gene lost 8 bases, with 8 bases spanning the gap. Variable domain in full (rest from reference TRBV7-9 and TRBJ2-1): DTGVSQNPRHKITKRGQNVTFRCDPISEHNRLYWYRQTLGQGPEFLTYFQNEAQLEKSRLLSDRFSAERPKGSFSTLEIQRTEQGDSAMYLCASSLGADEQFFGPGTRLTVL.

For this clonotype: A single base separates this from a much larger clone, so it may be a read error. The chain has TRBV5-1 and TRBJ1-2; no clear D gene. Trimming shortened V by 4 bases and J by 7 bases, and 23 bases separated the two germline ends. CDR1 is SGHRS and CDR2 is YFSETQ in the germline V gene. The CDR3 is 16 residues long. The CDR3 loop is CASSGLLSGVEVGYTF. DNA of the CDR3: TGCGCCAGCAGCGGACTCCTTAGTGGCGTAGAGGTTGGCTACACCTTC.

This clonotype was observed at least ten times. V usage is TRBV2 and J usage is TRBJ1-2; D gene ambiguous. This CDR3 is 12 amino acids long. CDR1 and CDR2 from the germline V gene are SNHLY and FYNNEI. Between the trimmed V and J ends, which lost 8 bases and 6 bases, there was a span of 13 bases. CDR3 region: CASSSGGNGYTF. CDR3 bases: TGTGCCAGCTCCTCAGGTGGGAATGGCTACACCTTC.

The V call is TRBV28, the J call TRBJ1-1; no clear D. The CDR3 covers 15 residues. V was clipped by 4 bases and J by 1 base, with 13 bases between them. Germline-derived CDR1 and CDR2 are MDHEN and SYDVKM. The CDR3 here is CASSSSGRRNTEAFF. As DNA, the CDR3 is TGTGCCAGCAGTTCCTCCGGACGGAGGAACACTGAAGCTTTCTTT.

This clonotype was observed at least ten times. The chain employs TRBV7-6 and TRBJ2-1; 11 bases are a match to TRBD1. J gave up 8 bases and V 3 bases, and 6 bases lay outside the gene matches. Germline loops: CDR1 SGHVS, CDR2 FNYEAQ. The CDR3 contains 15 residues. CDR3 amino acids: CASSLMGDRGYEQFF. The DNA of the CDR3 is TGTGCCAGCAGCTTGATGGGGGACAGGGGGTATGAGCAGTTCTTC. Full variable domain (remainder filled in from reference TRBV7-6 and TRBJ2-1): GAGVSQSPRYKVTKRGQDVALRCDPISGHVSLYWYRQALGQGPEFLTYFNYEAQQDKSGLPNDRFSAERPEGSISTLTIQRTEQRDSAMYRCASSLMGDRGYEQFFGPGTRLTVL.

As regards this clonotype: A clone one base away is much larger, so this may be a read error. This rearrangement joins TRBV5-1 to TRBJ2-7; D call uncertain. The germline gives CDR1 SGHRS, CDR2 YFSETQ. The CDR3 is 15 residues long. This chain's CDR3 is CASSYAPKGFYEQYF. The CDR3 DNA is TGTGCCAGCAGTTACGCTCCAAAGGGCTTCTACGAGCAGTACTTC.

V usage is TRBV5-1 and J usage is TRBJ2-3; 7 nucleotides match TRBD2. The CDR3 is 17 amino acids. Germline V gives CDR1 SGHRS, CDR2 YFSETQ. The trim removed 0 bases at V and 0 bases at J, leaving 7 bases unmatched. CDR3 sequence: CASSLAASGISTDTQYF. In DNA, the CDR3 is TGCGCCAGCAGCTTGGCGGCTAGCGGTATTAGCACAGATACGCAGTATTTT.

This clonotype was seen many times. The CDR3 coding sequence is TGCAGTGCTAGAGATGTGAGCAGGGGGCGCGACGATGAGCAGTTCTTC. Amino acid sequence: CSARDVSRGRDDEQFF. The gene calls are TRBV20-1 and TRBJ2-1, with 8 bases fitting TRBD1. This CDR3 is built from 16 residues. Germline lookup yields CDR1 DFQATT and CDR2 SNEGSKA (reference sequence). Trimming removed 0 bases from V and 8 bases from J; junction bases left unmatched: 12.